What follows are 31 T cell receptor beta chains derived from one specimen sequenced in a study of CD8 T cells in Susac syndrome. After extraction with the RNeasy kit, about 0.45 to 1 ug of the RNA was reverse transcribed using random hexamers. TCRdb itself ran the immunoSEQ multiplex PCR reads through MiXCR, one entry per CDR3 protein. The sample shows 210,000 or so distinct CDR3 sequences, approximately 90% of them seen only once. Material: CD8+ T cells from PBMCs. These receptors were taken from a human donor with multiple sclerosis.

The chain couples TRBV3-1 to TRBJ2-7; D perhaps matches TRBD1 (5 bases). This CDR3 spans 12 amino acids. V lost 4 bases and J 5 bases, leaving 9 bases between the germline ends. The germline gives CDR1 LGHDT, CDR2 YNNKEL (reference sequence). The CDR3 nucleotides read TGTGCCAGCAGCCCCAGGGCCCACGAGCAGTACTTC. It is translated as CASSPRAHEQYF.

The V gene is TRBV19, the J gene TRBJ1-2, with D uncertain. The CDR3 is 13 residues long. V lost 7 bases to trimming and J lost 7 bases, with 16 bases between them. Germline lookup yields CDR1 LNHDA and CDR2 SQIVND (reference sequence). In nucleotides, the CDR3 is TGTGCCAGTACAGAAGGAGGTGGGCTTGGCTACACCTTC. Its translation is CASTEGGGLGYTF. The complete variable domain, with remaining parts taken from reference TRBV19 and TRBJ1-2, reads DGGITQSPKYLFRKEGQNVTLSCEQNLNHDAMYWYRQDPGQGLRLIYYSQIVNDFQKGDIAEGYSVSREKKESFPLTVTSAQKNPTAFYLCASTEGGGLGYTFGSGTRLTVV.

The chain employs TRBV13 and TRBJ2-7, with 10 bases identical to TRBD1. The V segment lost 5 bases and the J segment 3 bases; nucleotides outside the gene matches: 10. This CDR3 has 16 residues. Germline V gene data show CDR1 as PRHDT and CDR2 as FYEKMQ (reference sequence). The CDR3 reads CASSVNAGTGVYEQYF. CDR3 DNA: TGTGCCAGCAGCGTCAACGCCGGGACAGGGGTCTACGAGCAGTACTTC.

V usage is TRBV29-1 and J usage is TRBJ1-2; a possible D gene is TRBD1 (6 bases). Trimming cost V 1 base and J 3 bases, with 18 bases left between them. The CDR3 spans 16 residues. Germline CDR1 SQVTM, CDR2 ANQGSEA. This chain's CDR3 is CSVEGVGGGLDYGYTF. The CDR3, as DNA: TGCAGCGTTGAAGGGGTAGGGGGAGGATTGGACTATGGCTACACCTTC.

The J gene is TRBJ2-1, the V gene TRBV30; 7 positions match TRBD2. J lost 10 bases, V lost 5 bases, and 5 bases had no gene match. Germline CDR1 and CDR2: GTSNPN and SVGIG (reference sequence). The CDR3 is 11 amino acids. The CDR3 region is CAWGVGGEQFF. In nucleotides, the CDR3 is TGTGCCTGGGGCGTCGGGGGGGAGCAGTTCTTC. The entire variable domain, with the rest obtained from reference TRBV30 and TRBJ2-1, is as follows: SQTIHQWPATLVQPVGSPLSLECTVEGTSNPNLYWYRQAAGRGLQLLFYSVGIGQISSEVPQNLSASRPQDRQFILSSKKLLLSDSGFYLCAWGVGGEQFFGPGTRLTVL.

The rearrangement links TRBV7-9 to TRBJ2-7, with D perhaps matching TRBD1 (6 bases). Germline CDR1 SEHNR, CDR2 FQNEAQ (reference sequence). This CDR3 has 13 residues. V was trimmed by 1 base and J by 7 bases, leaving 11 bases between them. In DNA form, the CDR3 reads TGTGCCAGCAGCTTAGGGGGGCGCAGGGAGCAGTACTTC. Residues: CASSLGGRREQYF.

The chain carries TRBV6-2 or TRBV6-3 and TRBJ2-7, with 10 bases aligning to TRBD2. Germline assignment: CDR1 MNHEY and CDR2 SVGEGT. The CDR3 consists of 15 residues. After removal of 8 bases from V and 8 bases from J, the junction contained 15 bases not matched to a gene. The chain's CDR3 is CASGIFPGLAHQQYF. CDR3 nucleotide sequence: TGTGCCAGCGGGATATTTCCGGGACTAGCGCATCAGCAGTACTTC.

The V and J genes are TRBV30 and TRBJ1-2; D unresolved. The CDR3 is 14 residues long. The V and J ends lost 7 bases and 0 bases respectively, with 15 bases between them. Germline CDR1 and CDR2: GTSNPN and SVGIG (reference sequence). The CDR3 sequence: CASHGPAANYGYTF. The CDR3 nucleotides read TGTGCCTCTCACGGACCTGCTGCTAACTATGGCTACACCTTC.

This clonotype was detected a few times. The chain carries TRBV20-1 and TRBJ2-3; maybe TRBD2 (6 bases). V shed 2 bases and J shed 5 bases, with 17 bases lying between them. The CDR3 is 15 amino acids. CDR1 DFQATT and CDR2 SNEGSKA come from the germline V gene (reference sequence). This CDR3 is CSARLGDFPQDTQYF. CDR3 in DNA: TGCAGTGCTAGACTTGGGGACTTCCCCCAAGATACGCAGTATTTT.

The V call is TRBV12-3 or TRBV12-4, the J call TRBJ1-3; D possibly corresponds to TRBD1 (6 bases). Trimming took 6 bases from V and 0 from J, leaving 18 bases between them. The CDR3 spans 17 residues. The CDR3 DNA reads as TGTGCCAGCAGCCCCACCCCCAGGGGCTACTCTGGAAACACCATATATTTT. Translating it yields CASSPTPRGYSGNTIYF.

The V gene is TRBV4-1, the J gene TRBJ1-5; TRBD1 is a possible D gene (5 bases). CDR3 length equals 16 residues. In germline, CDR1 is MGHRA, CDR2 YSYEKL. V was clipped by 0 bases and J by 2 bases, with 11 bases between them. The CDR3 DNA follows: TGCGCCAGCAGCCAAGATGCCAGGGCGGGCAATCAGCCCCAGCATTTT. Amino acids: CASSQDARAGNQPQHF.

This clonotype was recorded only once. CDR3 nucleotides: TGTGCCAGCAGCGCGTTTGGGCCCGGGCTCTACGAGCAGTACTTC. Translation gives CASSAFGPGLYEQYF. V gene TRBV7-8 combines with J gene TRBJ2-7; D is unresolved. Germline values: CDR1 SGHVS, CDR2 FQNEAQ. The CDR3 contains 15 residues. Trimming removed 5 bases at V and 3 bases at J, with 17 bases between.

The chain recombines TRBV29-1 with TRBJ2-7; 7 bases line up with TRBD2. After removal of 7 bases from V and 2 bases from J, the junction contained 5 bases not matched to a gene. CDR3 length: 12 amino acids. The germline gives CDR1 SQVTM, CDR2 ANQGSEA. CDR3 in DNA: TGCAGCGCCACGGGGGGAACCTACGAGCAGTACTTC. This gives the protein CSATGGTYEQYF.

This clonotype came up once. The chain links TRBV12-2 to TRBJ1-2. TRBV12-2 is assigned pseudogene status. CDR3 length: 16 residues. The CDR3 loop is CASRLDRGRRNYGYTF. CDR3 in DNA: TGTGCAAGTCGCTTAGATCGGGGTCGACGTAACTATGGCTACACCTTC.

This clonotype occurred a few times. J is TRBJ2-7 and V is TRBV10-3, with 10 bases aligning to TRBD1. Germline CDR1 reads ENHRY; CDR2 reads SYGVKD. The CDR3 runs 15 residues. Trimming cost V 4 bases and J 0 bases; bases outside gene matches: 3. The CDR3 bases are TGTGCCATCAGTGGGACAGGGGGGAACTCCTACGAGCAGTACTTC. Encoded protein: CAISGTGGNSYEQYF.

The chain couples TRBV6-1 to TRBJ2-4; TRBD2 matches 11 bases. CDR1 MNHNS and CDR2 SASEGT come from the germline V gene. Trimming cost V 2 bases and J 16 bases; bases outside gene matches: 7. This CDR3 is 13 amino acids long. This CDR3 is CASSESIAGGSYF. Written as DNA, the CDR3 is TGTGCCAGCAGTGAATCCATAGCGGGGGGGAGTTACTTC.

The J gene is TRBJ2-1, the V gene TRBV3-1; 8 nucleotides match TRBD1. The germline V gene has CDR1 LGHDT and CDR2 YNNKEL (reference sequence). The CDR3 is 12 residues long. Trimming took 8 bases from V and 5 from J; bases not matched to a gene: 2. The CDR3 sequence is CASSQGDNEQFF. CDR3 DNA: TGTGCCAGCTCACAGGGGGACAATGAGCAGTTCTTC.

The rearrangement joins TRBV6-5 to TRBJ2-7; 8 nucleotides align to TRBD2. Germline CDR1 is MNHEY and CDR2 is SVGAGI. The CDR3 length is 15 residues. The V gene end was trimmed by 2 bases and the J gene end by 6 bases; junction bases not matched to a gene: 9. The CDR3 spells CASSYAPRGRSEQYF. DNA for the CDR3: TGTGCCAGCAGTTACGCCCCACGCGGGAGGAGCGAGCAGTACTTC.

In nucleotides, the CDR3 is TGTGCCAGCACCCAACTTGGGGTAGCGGGGATGTACAATGAGCAGTTCTTC. Residues: CASTQLGVAGMYNEQFF. The V and J genes are TRBV2 and TRBJ2-1; 8 nucleotides match TRBD2. Germline V gives CDR1 SNHLY, CDR2 FYNNEI. The CDR3 is 17 residues long. Germline trimming cut 7 bases from V and 4 bases from J; bases unmatched to any gene: 15.

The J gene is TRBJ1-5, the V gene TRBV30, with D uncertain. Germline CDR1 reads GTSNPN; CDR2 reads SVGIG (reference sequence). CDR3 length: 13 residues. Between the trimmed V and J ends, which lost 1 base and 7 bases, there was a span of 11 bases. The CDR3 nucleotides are TGTGCCTGGAGTGAACAAGATGGACAGCCCCAGCATTTT. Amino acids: CAWSEQDGQPQHF.

This CDR3 reads CASSVVGSPNEQFF. CDR3 DNA sequence: TGTGCCAGCAGCGTAGTGGGGAGTCCAAATGAGCAGTTCTTC. The chain joins TRBV9 to TRBJ2-1, with a weak D call TRBD2 (5 bases). V lost 0 bases and J 7 bases, leaving 11 bases between the germline ends. The germline CDR1 and CDR2 sequences are SGDLS and YYNGEE. The CDR3 runs 14 residues.

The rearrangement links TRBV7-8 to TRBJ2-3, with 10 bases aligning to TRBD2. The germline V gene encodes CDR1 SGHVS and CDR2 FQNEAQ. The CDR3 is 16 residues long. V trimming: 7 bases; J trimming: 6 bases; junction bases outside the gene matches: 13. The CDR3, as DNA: TGTGCCAGCAACACCAGACTAGCGGGCGCGGGGGATACGCAGTATTTT. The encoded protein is CASNTRLAGAGDTQYF.

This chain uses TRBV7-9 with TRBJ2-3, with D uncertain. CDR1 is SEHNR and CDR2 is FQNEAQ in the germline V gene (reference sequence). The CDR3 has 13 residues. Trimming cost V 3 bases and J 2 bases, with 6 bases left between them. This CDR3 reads CASSLRNTDTQYF. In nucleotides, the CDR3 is TGTGCCAGCAGCTTGAGAAACACAGATACGCAGTATTTT. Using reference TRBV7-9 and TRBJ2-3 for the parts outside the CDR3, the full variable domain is DTGVSQNPRHKITKRGQNVTFRCDPISEHNRLYWYRQTLGQGPEFLTYFQNEAQLEKSRLLSDRFSAERPKGSFSTLEIQRTEQGDSAMYLCASSLRNTDTQYFGPGTRLTVL.

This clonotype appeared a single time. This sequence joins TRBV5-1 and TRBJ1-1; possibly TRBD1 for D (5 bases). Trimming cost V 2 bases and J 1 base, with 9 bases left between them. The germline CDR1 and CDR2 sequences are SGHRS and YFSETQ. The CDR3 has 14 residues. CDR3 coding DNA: TGCGCCAGCAGCTTCATGCAGGGGAACACTGAAGCTTTCTTT. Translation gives CASSFMQGNTEAFF.

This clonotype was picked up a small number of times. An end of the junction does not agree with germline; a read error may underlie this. The CDR3 is CASSESRSPPIF. CDR3 in DNA: TGCGCCAGCAGTGAGTCGAGGAGTCCCCCAATCTTC. This sequence joins TRBV10-2 and TRBJ2-1, with D uncertain. CDR1 WSHSY and CDR2 SAAADI come from the germline V gene. This CDR3 is 12 amino acids long.

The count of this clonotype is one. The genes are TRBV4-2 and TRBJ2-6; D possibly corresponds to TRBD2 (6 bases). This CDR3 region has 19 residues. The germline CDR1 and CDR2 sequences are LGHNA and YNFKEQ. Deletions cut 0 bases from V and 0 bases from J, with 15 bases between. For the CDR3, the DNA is TGTGCCAGCAGCCAAGATCTGGTTAGCGGAGACTCTGGGGCCAACGTCCTGACTTTC. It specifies CASSQDLVSGDSGANVLTF.

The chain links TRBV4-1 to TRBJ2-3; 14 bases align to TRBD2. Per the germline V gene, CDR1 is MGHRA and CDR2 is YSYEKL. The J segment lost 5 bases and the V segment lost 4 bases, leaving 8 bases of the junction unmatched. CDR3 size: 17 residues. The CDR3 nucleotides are TGCGCCAGCAGCCCCGAGGGACTAGCGGGAGTCGGAGATACGCAGTATTTT. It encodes CASSPEGLAGVGDTQYF.

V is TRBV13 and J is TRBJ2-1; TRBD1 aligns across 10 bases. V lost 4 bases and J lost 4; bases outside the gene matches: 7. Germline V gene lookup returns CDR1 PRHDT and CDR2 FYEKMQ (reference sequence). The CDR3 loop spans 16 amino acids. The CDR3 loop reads CASSWGRDRGYNEQFF. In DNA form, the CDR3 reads TGTGCCAGCAGCTGGGGACGGGACAGGGGATACAATGAGCAGTTCTTC.

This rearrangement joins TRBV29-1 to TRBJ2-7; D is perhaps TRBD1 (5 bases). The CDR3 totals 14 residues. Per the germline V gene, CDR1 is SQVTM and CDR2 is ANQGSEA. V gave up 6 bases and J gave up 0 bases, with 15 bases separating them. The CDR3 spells CSVGPRGNSYEQYF. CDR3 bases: TGCAGCGTGGGGCCAAGGGGCAACTCCTACGAGCAGTACTTC.

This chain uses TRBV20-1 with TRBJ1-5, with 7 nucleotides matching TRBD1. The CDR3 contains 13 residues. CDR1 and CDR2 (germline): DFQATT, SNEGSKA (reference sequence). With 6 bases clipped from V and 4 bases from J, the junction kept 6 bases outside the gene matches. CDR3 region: CSADQGGNQPQHF. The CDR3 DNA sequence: TGCAGTGCAGATCAGGGGGGGAATCAGCCCCAGCATTTT.

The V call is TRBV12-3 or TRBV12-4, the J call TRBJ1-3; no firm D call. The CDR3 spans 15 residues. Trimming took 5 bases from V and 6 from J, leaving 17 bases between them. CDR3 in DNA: TGTGCCAGCAGTGATTGGAGGGAGGCTGAAAACACCATATATTTT. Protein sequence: CASSDWREAENTIYF.